This T cell receptor beta chain was captured by sequencing in a study of blood T cell repertoires in COVID-19. Background on the study: Collection of acute and convalescent COVID-19 samples took place in the United States, Italy and Spain. Sources were T cells, B-cell-depleted T cells, or PBMCs; the material itself was cDNA or gDNA.

As processed by the authors: Reference gene primer amplification gave estimated nucleated cell counts. This table comes from immunoSEQ multiplex PCR, and its TCRdb copy is limited to in-frame clones, with some not included. V, J and clone size derive from that table, while D and trimming were established from the DNA sequence. The sample consists of 140,000 or so clones, about three quarters of them appearing once. Germline V gene lookup returns CDR1 SGHVS and CDR2 FNYEAQ. This CDR3 spans 15 amino acids. The germline V and J ends were trimmed by 4 bases and 2 bases, with 12 bases remaining between them.

The sequenced material came from peripheral blood. The receptor was derived from a man aged 45-60 years with acute or convalescent COVID-19. The V gene is TRBV7-6, the J gene TRBJ2-1, with D possibly TRBD2 on 5 matching bases. The CDR3 sequence is CASSSSDGAYNEQFF. The CDR3, as DNA: TGTGCCAGCAGCTCGTCCGACGGGGCCTACAATGAGCAGTTCTTC.